Sequencing of this TCR beta chain was carried out in a study of blood T cell repertoires in COVID-19 (TCRdb year 2020). As for the study more broadly: Samples from collaborators originated in the United States, Italy and Spain and spanned both the acute and convalescent phases of COVID-19. Where available, HLA class I and class II types were obtained from metadata supplied by the sample provider rather than from assay-based typing. The prospective study material was composed of cDNA or gDNA derived from T cells, B-cell-depleted T cells, or PBMCs. Sample metadata almost always included a de-identified subject ID, COVID-19 status, age in years and sex. The repertoires were made available in a free public database intended to serve as a resource for research on the immune response to SARS-CoV-2. Samples were obtained from the ongoing ImmuneRACE study (first 160 participants) and from roughly 1,300 subjects provided by 6 global collaborators. Subjects who had been exposed to COVID-19, were actively infected with it, or had recovered from it provided the deeply sampled blood TCRbeta repertoires that made up the dataset. Study-wide findings and limitations: The amount of clinical and demographic metadata varied by source and participant and was provided uncurated.

TCRbeta CDR3 regions were amplified from genomic DNA using the immunoSEQ Assay, a bias-controlled multiplex PCR. Per the original workflow: Within the assay, amplification of reference gene primers was used to estimate how many nucleated cells each sample contained. Sequence reads were collapsed and filtered to measure the absolute abundance of every unique TCRbeta CDR3 rearrangement. Productive Simpson clonality was computed per sample as the square root of Simpson's diversity index over productive rearrangements. TCRdb took over this immuneACCESS table, retaining in-frame rearrangements with V and J assigned. Such tables are incomplete; in checked studies, under half of the missing clones stem from an unresolved V gene, and the remainder is unexplained. V, J and clone size were drawn from that table, and D and trimming were deduced from the DNA. Across this sample there are about 50,000 clones, with 90% seen only once. The top ten clones comprise more than 3% of the sample.

Collaborating institutions collected whole blood in K2EDTA tubes following their own protocols. For TCRbeta analysis, collaborators shipped samples in one of three forms: frozen whole blood, isolated PBMCs, or DNA extracted from either of those sample types. Notes on this clone: Its cognate antigen has yet to be identified. No qualities accompany the bases; no much larger clone lies one base away.

The sequence was collected from a human donor in a cohort sampled during active COVID-19. Sequenced sample: peripheral blood.

CDR3 loop: CASSHRGSGEQYF. The DNA sequence follows: TGTGCCAGTAGTCACAGGGGTTCGGGGGAGCAGTACTTC. The rearrangement combines TRBV19 with TRBJ2-7, with 7 central nucleotides matching TRBD1. In the germline V gene (reference sequence), CDR1 corresponds to LNHDA and CDR2 to SQIVND. The germline V and J ends show losses of 5 bases and 7 bases respectively, and no gene match explains 8 bases of the junction. The CDR3 numbers 13 residues from cysteine through phenylalanine. Solely the CDR3 DNA is kept, with 39 bases framed from the first base.